Sequencing of this T cell receptor beta chain was carried out in a study of response to subunit inactivated influenza vaccine. CDR3 length: 15 amino acids. Germline V CDR1 and CDR2: MNHNS, SASEGT. Trimming cost V 1 base and J 6 bases; bases outside gene matches: 7. One entry per CDR3 protein, called by TCRdb with MiXCR from the RT-PCR reads. The table shows roughly 540,000 distinct CDR3 sequences, with around a quarter occurring only once. In addition, the sample was reused for a study of T cells expressing NK-cell markers. That paper states: cDNA encoding TCR beta was synthesized via 5'RACE template switching incorporating UMIs. These clonotypes also led the CD3+CD56-NKG2C+ fraction in a handful of donors.

V and J are TRBV6-1 and TRBJ2-5, with TRBD1 identical over 8 bases. The input for sequencing was CD4+ T cells sorted from PBMCs, taken about 12 days after vaccination. This clonotype was obtained from a man aged 45-65 years who received an inactivated influenza vaccine. CDR3 DNA sequence: TGTGCCAGCAGTGAAGAAGACAGGGGATGGCAGACCCAGTACTTC. Translating it yields CASSEEDRGWQTQYF.